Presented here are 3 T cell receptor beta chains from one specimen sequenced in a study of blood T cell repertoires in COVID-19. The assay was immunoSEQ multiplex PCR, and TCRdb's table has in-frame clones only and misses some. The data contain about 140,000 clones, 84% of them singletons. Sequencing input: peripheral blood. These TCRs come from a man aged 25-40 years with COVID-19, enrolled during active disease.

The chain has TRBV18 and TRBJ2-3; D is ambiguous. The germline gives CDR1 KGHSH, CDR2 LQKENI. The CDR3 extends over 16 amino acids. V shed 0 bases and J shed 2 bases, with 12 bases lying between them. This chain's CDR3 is CASSPPGPYLTDTQYF. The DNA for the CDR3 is TGTGCCAGCTCACCACCTGGTCCCTATCTCACAGATACGCAGTATTTT. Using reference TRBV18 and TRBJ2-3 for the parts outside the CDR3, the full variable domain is NAGVMQNPRHLVRRRGQEARLRCSPMKGHSHVYWYRQLPEEGLKFMVYLQKENIIDESGMPKERFSAEFPKEGPSILRIQQVVRGDSAAYFCASSPPGPYLTDTQYFGPGTRLTVL.

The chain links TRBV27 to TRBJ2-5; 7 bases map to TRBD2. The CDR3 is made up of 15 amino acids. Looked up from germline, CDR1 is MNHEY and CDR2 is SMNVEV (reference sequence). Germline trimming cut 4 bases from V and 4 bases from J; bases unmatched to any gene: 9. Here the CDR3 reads CASSSPAGSGETQYF. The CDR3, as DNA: TGTGCCAGCAGTTCCCCAGCGGGGAGTGGAGAGACCCAGTACTTC.

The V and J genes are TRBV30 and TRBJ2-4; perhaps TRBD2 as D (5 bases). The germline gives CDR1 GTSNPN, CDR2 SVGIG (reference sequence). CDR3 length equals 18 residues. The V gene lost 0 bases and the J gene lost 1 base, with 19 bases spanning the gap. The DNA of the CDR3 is TGTGCCTGGAGTGTAGGTCGGTTGGAGGTCTCTGCCAAAAACATTCAGTACTTC. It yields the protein CAWSVGRLEVSAKNIQYF.